The 9 T cell receptor beta chains listed next were all sequenced from one sample in a study of response to subunit inactivated influenza vaccine. TCRdb called the RT-PCR reads again in MiXCR, with one record for every CDR3 protein. In the table there are hundreds of thousands of distinct CDR3 sequences, 9.5% to 12% of which are singletons. This material consisted of PBMCs from blood, taken roughly 45 days after vaccination. These TCRs come from a man in his fifties or sixties who received an inactivated influenza vaccine.

V usage is TRBV20-1 and J usage is TRBJ2-3; D is uncertain. Germline V gives CDR1 DFQATT, CDR2 SNEGSKA (reference sequence). The length of the CDR3 is 15 residues. Trimming took off 4 bases at V and 0 bases at J, with 14 bases between the two ends. The CDR3 DNA reads as TGCAGTGCTAACCCCCGGAAGATGAGCACAGATACGCAGTATTTT. Its translation: CSANPRKMSTDTQYF.

The table lists this clonotype with a few counts. The chain uses TRBV5-1 and TRBJ1-2; D uncertain. The CDR3 consists of 13 residues. Between the trimmed V and J ends, which lost 0 bases and 7 bases, there was a span of 10 bases. The germline V gene encodes CDR1 SGHRS and CDR2 YFSETQ. The CDR3 protein is CASSLEGLSGYTF. The CDR3 bases are TGCGCCAGCAGCTTGGAAGGACTCTCTGGCTACACCTTC.

The chain carries TRBV4-2 and TRBJ1-1, with D maybe TRBD1 (5 bases). The germline V gene has CDR1 LGHNA and CDR2 YNFKEQ. The length of the CDR3 is 16 residues. Trimming cost V 0 bases and J 5 bases, with 16 bases left between them. The CDR3 region is CASSQDIGTGRTEAFF. CDR3 bases: TGTGCCAGCAGCCAAGATATTGGGACGGGTCGAACTGAAGCTTTCTTT.

The V call is TRBV28, the J call TRBJ2-3; TRBD1 agrees at 7 bases. The V segment lost 5 bases and the J segment 8 bases; nucleotides outside the gene matches: 1. Germline-derived CDR1 and CDR2 are MDHEN and SYDVKM. This CDR3 comprises 11 residues. Here the CDR3 DNA reads TGTGCCAGCAGTGACAGGGCTACGCAGTATTTT. Translated: CASSDRATQYF.

This clonotype was picked up many times. This rearrangement joins TRBV20-1 to TRBJ2-3, with a tentative D call TRBD2 (6 bases). The CDR3 consists of 13 residues. CDR1 DFQATT and CDR2 SNEGSKA come from the germline V gene (reference sequence). Trimming left V 2 bases short and J 4 bases short, with 10 bases between. The CDR3: CSARPDYPDTQYF. DNA of the CDR3: TGCAGTGCTAGACCGGACTACCCAGATACGCAGTATTTT.

This clonotype came up a few times. This chain joins TRBV20-1 and TRBJ2-3, with TRBD2 matching over 7 bases. Germline-derived CDR1 and CDR2 are DFQATT and SNEGSKA (reference sequence). This CDR3 has 17 amino acids. The V and J ends lost 3 bases and 0 bases, in that order; junction bases with no gene match: 12. CDR3 DNA sequence: TGCAGTGCTAGCTCCGCTGCGGGAGACATCAGCACAGATACGCAGTATTTT. Its translation: CSASSAAGDISTDTQYF.

This clonotype was counted ten times or more. V gene TRBV12-3 or TRBV12-4 combines with J gene TRBJ2-5, with 12 bases identical to TRBD2. The ends lost 6 bases at V and 5 bases at J; junction bases unmatched: 7. CDR3 length equals 15 residues. CDR3 DNA: TGTGCCAGCAGCCAGACTAGCGGGAGCGATGAGACCCAGTACTTC. Its translation: CASSQTSGSDETQYF.

This clonotype showed up just a few times. V is TRBV6-2 or TRBV6-3 and J is TRBJ2-3, with D tentatively TRBD2 (6 bases). This CDR3 spans 17 amino acids. CDR1 and CDR2 from the germline V gene are MNHEY and SVGEGT. Between the trimmed V and J ends, which lost 0 bases and 2 bases, there was a span of 15 bases. The CDR3 nucleotides are TGTGCCAGCAGTTACTCAATCCGGGACTCGGACACAGATACGCAGTATTTT. Its protein is CASSYSIRDSDTDTQYF.

At least ten counts were recorded for this clonotype. This sequence joins TRBV24-1 and TRBJ1-5; no firm D call. Germline CDR1 reads KGHDR; CDR2 reads SFDVKD. V shed 2 bases and J shed 1 base, with 8 bases lying between them. The CDR3 runs 15 residues. The CDR3 DNA is TGTGCCACCAGTGATTCACTGGAGAGCAATCAGCCCCAGCATTTT. Its protein is CATSDSLESNQPQHF.